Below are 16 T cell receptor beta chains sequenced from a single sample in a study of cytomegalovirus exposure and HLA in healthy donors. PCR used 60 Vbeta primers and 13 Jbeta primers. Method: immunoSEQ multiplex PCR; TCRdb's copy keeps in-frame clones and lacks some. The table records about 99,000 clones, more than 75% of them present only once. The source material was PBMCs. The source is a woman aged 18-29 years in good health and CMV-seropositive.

CDR3 DNA sequence: TGTGCCAGCAGCGTTACGACAGGGACTGAAGCTTTCTTT. Translation gives CASSVTTGTEAFF. V gene TRBV9 combines with J gene TRBJ1-1; 7 nucleotides match TRBD1. Germline assignment: CDR1 SGDLS and CDR2 YYNGEE. This CDR3 is 13 amino acids long. J lost 5 bases, V lost 2 bases, and 3 bases had no gene match.

This chain's CDR3 is CASSRIRTSGETQYF. CDR3 DNA: TGTGCCAGCAGCCGAATTCGGACTAGCGGAGAGACCCAGTACTTC. The chain uses TRBV7-2 and TRBJ2-5, with TRBD2 identical over 10 bases. The junction had 7 bases not matched to a gene; V was cut back by 5 bases and J by 4 bases. This CDR3 region has 15 residues. Germline loops: CDR1 SGHTA, CDR2 FQGNSA.

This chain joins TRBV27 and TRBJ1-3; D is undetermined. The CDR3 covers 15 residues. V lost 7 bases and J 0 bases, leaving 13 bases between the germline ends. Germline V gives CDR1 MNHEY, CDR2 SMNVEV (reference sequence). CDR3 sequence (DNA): TGTGCCAGCAAGTTGTCCGCGGCCTCTGGAAACACCATATATTTT. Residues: CASKLSAASGNTIYF.

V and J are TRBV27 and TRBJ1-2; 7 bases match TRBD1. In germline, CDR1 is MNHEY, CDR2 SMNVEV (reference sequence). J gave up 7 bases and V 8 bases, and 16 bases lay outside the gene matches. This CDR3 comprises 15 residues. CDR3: CASRLREQGLAGYTF. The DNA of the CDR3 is TGTGCCAGCCGCCTTAGAGAACAGGGGTTGGCTGGCTACACCTTC.

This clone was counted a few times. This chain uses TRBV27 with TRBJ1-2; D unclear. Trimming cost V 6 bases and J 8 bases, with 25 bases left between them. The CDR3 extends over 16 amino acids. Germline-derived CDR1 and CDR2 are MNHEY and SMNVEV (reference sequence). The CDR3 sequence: CASSPILMSGWEGYTF. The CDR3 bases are TGTGCCAGCAGCCCCATACTAATGTCGGGGTGGGAGGGCTACACCTTC.

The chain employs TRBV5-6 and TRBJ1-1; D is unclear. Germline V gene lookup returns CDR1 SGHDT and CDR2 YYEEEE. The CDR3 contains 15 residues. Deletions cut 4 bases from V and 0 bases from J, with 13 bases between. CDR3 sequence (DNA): TGTGCCAGCAGCCACGCTGCGGGGTTGAACACTGAAGCTTTCTTT. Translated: CASSHAAGLNTEAFF.

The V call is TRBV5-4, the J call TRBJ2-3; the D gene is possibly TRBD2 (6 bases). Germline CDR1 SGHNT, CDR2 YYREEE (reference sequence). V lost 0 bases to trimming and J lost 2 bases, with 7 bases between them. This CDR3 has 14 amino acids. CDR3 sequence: CASSLAGLTDTQYF. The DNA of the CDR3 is TGTGCCAGCAGCTTGGCGGGACTCACAGATACGCAGTATTTT.

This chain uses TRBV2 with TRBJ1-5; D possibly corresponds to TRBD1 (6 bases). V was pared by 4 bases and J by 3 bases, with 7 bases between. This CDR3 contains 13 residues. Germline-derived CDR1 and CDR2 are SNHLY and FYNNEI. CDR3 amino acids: CASSAGANQPQHF. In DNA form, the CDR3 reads TGTGCCAGCAGTGCAGGGGCCAATCAGCCCCAGCATTTT.

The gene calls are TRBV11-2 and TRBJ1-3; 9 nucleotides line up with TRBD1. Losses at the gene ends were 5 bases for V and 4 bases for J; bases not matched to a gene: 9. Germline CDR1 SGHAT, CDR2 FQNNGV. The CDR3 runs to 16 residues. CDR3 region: CASSPGTGYYGNTIYF. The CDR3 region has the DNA TGTGCCAGCAGCCCAGGGACAGGGTATTACGGAAACACCATATATTTT.

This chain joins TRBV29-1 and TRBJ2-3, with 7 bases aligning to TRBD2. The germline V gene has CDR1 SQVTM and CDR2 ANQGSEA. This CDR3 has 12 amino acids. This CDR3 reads CGASGYTDTQYF. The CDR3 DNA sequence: TGCGGGGCTAGCGGATACACAGATACGCAGTATTTT.

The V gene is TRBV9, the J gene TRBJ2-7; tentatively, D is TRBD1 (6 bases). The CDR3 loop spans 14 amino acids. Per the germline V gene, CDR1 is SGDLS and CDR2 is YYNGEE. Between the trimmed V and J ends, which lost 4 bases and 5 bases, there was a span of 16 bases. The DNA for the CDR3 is TGTGCCAGCAGCCTCCAGGGGACGACGAACGAGCAGTACTTC. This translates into CASSLQGTTNEQYF.

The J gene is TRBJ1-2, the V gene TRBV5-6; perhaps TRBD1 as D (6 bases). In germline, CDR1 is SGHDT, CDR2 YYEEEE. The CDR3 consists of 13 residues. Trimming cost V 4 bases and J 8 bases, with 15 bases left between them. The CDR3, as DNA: TGTGCCAGCAGCCACAGGGTAGTGAGGGGCTACACCTTC. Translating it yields CASSHRVVRGYTF.

As DNA, the CDR3 is TGTGCCAGCAGTTTAACGCGTCCAAACTATGGCTACACCTTC. Translation gives CASSLTRPNYGYTF. The chain uses TRBV28 and TRBJ1-2, with D uncertain. The length of the CDR3 is 14 residues. From germline, CDR1 is MDHEN and CDR2 SYDVKM. V was cut by 2 bases and J by 2 bases, with 9 bases left in between.

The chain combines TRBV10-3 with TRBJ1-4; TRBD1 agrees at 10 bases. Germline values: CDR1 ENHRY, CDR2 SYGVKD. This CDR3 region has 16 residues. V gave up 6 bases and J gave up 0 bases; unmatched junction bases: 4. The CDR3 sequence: CAIRTGTGATNEKLFF. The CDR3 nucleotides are TGTGCCATCAGGACCGGGACAGGGGCAACTAATGAAAAACTGTTTTTT.

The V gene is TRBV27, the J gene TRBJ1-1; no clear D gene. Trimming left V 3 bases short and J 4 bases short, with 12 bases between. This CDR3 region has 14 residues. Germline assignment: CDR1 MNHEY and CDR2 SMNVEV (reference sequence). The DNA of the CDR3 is TGTGCCAGCAGTTTTCGAACGTCGGGCACTGAAGCTTTCTTT. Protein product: CASSFRTSGTEAFF.

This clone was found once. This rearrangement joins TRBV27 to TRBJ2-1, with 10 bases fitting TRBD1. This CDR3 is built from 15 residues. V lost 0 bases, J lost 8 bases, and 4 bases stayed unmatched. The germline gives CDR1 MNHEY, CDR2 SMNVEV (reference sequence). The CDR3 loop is CASSLSGTGAYEQFF. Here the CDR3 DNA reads TGTGCCAGCAGTTTATCGGGGACAGGGGCGTATGAGCAGTTCTTC.